Below are 23 T cell receptor beta chains sequenced from a single sample in a study of blood T cell repertoires in COVID-19. TCRdb's table, derived via immunoSEQ multiplex PCR, lists solely in-frame clones and lacks some. The sample shows fewer than 200,000 clones, roughly 82% of them seen only once. The sample consisted of peripheral blood. Receptors were obtained from a woman aged 55 to 70 with COVID-19, enrolled during active disease.

V gene TRBV7-2 combines with J gene TRBJ2-3; TRBD2 aligns across 9 bases. CDR1 and CDR2 (germline): SGHTA, FQGNSA. The CDR3 length is 16 residues. V shed 4 bases and J 3 bases; nucleotides not matched to a gene: 8. The CDR3 DNA reads as TGTGCCAGCAGCTATAAGGTGGGACTAGCTACAGATACGCAGTATTTT. It translates to CASSYKVGLATDTQYF. The variable domain in full, with the rest retrieved from reference TRBV7-2 and TRBJ2-3, is GAGVSQSPSNKVTEKGKDVELRCDPISGHTALYWYRQSLGQGLEFLIYFQGNSAPDKSGLPSDRFSAERTGGSVSTLTIQRTQQEDSAVYLCASSYKVGLATDTQYFGPGTRLTVL.

The chain recombines TRBV7-8 with TRBJ2-7; D is ambiguous. This CDR3 has 13 residues. CDR1 is SGHVS, CDR2 FQNEAQ, per germline. V lost 5 bases and J 6 bases, leaving 14 bases between the germline ends. CDR3 amino acids: CASSLRTEGEQYV. CDR3 DNA sequence: TGTGCCAGCAGCCTAAGAACAGAAGGCGAGCAGTACGTC.

The V call is TRBV27, the J call TRBJ1-5; D is possibly TRBD1 (6 bases). V was clipped by 1 base and J by 7 bases, with 14 bases between them. The CDR3 extends over 15 amino acids. Germline CDR1 MNHEY, CDR2 SMNVEV (reference sequence). Written as DNA, the CDR3 is TGTGCCAGCAGTTTATGGGGGCAGGGCGAACAGCCCCAGCATTTT. Translation gives CASSLWGQGEQPQHF.

The V call is TRBV5-6, the J call TRBJ2-1; the D gene is possibly TRBD2 (6 bases). V was shortened by 3 bases and J by 6 bases, with 13 bases between the two germline ends. CDR3 size: 14 residues. Germline lookup yields CDR1 SGHDT and CDR2 YYEEEE. As DNA, the CDR3 is TGTGCCAGCAGCTCGGTCGGGAGATCCAATGAGCAGTTCTTC. Protein sequence: CASSSVGRSNEQFF.

This chain joins TRBV28 and TRBJ1-4; 9 bases agree with TRBD1. With V trimmed by 3 bases and J by 8 bases, 4 bases remained unmatched. This CDR3 is 14 amino acids long. Looked up from germline, CDR1 is MDHEN and CDR2 is SYDVKM. CDR3 nucleotide sequence: TGTGCCAGCAGTTTTAACAGGGGGCGCGAAAAACTGTTTTTT. Translating gives CASSFNRGREKLFF.

The gene calls are TRBV7-9 and TRBJ1-5; D may be TRBD1 (5 bases). The germline gives CDR1 SEHNR, CDR2 FQNEAQ (reference sequence). Trimming pared 7 bases from V and 7 bases from J, leaving 14 bases between. CDR3 length: 13 amino acids. The CDR3 nucleotides read TGTGCCAGCACCGGGACCGCGGGGCAGCCCCAGCATTTT. Protein: CASTGTAGQPQHF.

This clone has just a few counts. V gene TRBV19 combines with J gene TRBJ2-2, with 7 bases fitting TRBD1. Germline CDR1 reads LNHDA; CDR2 reads SQIVND (reference sequence). The CDR3 covers 14 residues. Trimming removed 7 bases from V and 6 bases from J; junction bases left unmatched: 8. The CDR3 nucleotides read TGTGCCAGTACCCCTTCAACAGGGGCCGGGGAGCTGTTTTTT. This gives the protein CASTPSTGAGELFF. Based on the CDR3 plus reference TRBV19 and TRBJ2-2, the full variable domain is DGGITQSPKYLFRKEGQNVTLSCEQNLNHDAMYWYRQDPGQGLRLIYYSQIVNDFQKGDIAEGYSVSREKKESFPLTVTSAQKNPTAFYLCASTPSTGAGELFFGEGSRLTVL.

The gene calls are TRBV20-1 and TRBJ1-6, with TRBD1 identical over 7 bases. This CDR3 has 13 amino acids. Unmatched junction bases numbered 10, after V lost 3 bases and J lost 14 bases. CDR1 is DFQATT and CDR2 is SNEGSKA in the germline V gene (reference sequence). This CDR3 is CSASSQGGRALHF. Here the CDR3 DNA reads TGCAGTGCTAGTAGTCAGGGGGGTAGGGCCCTCCACTTT.

This clone was seen a single time. CDR3 protein: CASGLRSGGGNNEQFF. As DNA, the CDR3 is TGTGCCAGCGGCCTACGTTCGGGAGGGGGCAACAATGAGCAGTTCTTC. This chain uses TRBV3-1 (or the pseudogene TRBV3-2) with TRBJ2-1, with D possibly matching TRBD2 (8 bases). Trimming left V 8 bases short and J 5 bases short, with 22 bases between. The germline V gene encodes CDR1 LGHDT and CDR2 YNNKEL (reference sequence). CDR3 size: 16 residues.

As concerns this clone: A read error may account for a junction end that differs from germline. The rearrangement uses TRBV19 and TRBJ2-5, with D possibly being TRBD2 (5 bases). Per germline, CDR1 LNHDA and CDR2 SQIVND (reference sequence). The CDR3 extends over 15 amino acids. Here the CDR3 DNA reads TGTGCCAGTAGTCCTAGTACGGGGTACCAGGAGACCCAGTACTTC. Its translation: CASSPSTGYQETQYF.

This clone was seen a handful of times. This chain uses TRBV11-3 with TRBJ2-3; 8 bases match TRBD2. The CDR3 sequence is 14 residues long. J was trimmed by 4 bases and V by 5 bases; bases with no gene match: 5. Germline assignment: CDR1 SGHNT and CDR2 YENEEA. CDR3 DNA sequence: TGTGCCAGCAGCCCCGGACTAGCTTCAGATACGCAGTATTTT. This gives the protein CASSPGLASDTQYF.

On this clone itself: Other nucleotide sequences in the sample specify the same CDR3. The chain joins TRBV5-1 to TRBJ1-1; a possible D gene is TRBD1 (5 bases). Germline CDR1 is SGHRS and CDR2 is YFSETQ. The CDR3 has 14 amino acids. V lost 0 bases and J lost 3, with 9 bases in between. The CDR3 loop reads CASSLAGGYTEAFF. The DNA for the CDR3 is TGCGCCAGCAGCTTGGCCGGGGGTTACACTGAAGCTTTCTTT.

The chain links TRBV21-1 to TRBJ1-1; TRBD1, the D gene given by the table, was not confirmed from the DNA. TRBV21-1 is a documented pseudogene. CDR3 length equals 14 residues. The CDR3 nucleotides read TGTGCCAGCACCGCGGGACAGGGGGCCGGGGGAGCTTTCTTT. This sequence encodes CASTAGQGAGGAFF.

The rearrangement uses TRBV5-1 and TRBJ2-7, with 13 bases identical to TRBD2. The CDR3 consists of 14 residues. J was trimmed by 6 bases and V by 3 bases; bases with no gene match: 3. CDR1 and CDR2 from the germline V gene are SGHRS and YFSETQ. CDR3 loop: CASSSGTSGTEQYF. For the CDR3, the DNA is TGCGCCAGCAGCTCCGGGACTAGCGGGACCGAGCAGTACTTC.

The gene calls are TRBV28 and TRBJ1-5; D may be TRBD1 (6 bases). Trimming removed 8 bases at V and 0 bases at J, with 14 bases between. Per the germline V gene, CDR1 is MDHEN and CDR2 is SYDVKM. CDR3 length equals 15 residues. This CDR3 reads CASPPGGASNQPQHF. In DNA, the CDR3 is TGTGCCAGCCCTCCCGGGGGGGCTAGCAATCAGCCCCAGCATTTT.

The rearrangement joins TRBV5-6 to TRBJ2-6; a weak D match, TRBD2 (6 bases). Germline V gene lookup returns CDR1 SGHDT and CDR2 YYEEEE. The germline V and J ends were trimmed by 1 base and 2 bases, with 7 bases remaining between them. This CDR3 has 15 residues. CDR3 in amino acids: CASSLWGAGANVLTF. The CDR3 DNA is TGTGCCAGCAGCTTGTGGGGGGCTGGGGCCAACGTCCTGACTTTC.

The genes are TRBV28 and TRBJ1-5, with D perhaps matching TRBD1 (5 bases). The V and J ends lost 5 bases and 7 bases respectively, with 15 bases between them. CDR3 length: 14 residues. Germline-derived CDR1 and CDR2 are MDHEN and SYDVKM. CDR3 DNA sequence: TGTGCCAGCAGTCCCAGGCAGGGTATGCAGCCCCAGCATTTT. Its translation is CASSPRQGMQPQHF.

This clone was detected only once. The chain employs TRBV7-2 and TRBJ1-2, with D hard to call. Germline V gene lookup returns CDR1 SGHTA and CDR2 FQGNSA. CDR3 size: 13 residues. Trimming removed 5 bases at V and 0 bases at J, with 7 bases between. The DNA for the CDR3 is TGTGCCAGCAGCCCCTCAGCTAACTATGGCTACACCTTC. Translated, it gives CASSPSANYGYTF.

The CDR3 DNA is TGTGCCAGCAGTTCCAAGCCCGGGACTCCGAGCTCCTACGAGCAGTACTTC. Translated: CASSSKPGTPSSYEQYF. The V gene is TRBV28, the J gene TRBJ2-7; D is possibly TRBD2 (6 bases). The V and J ends lost 4 bases and 0 bases respectively, with 19 bases between them. Germline V gene sequence: CDR1 MDHEN, CDR2 SYDVKM. This CDR3 region has 17 residues.

The V gene is TRBV10-2, the J gene TRBJ1-5; no clear D gene. This CDR3 comprises 13 residues. The V gene lost 6 bases and the J gene lost 3 bases, with 9 bases spanning the gap. Germline V gene lookup returns CDR1 WSHSY and CDR2 SAAADI. As DNA, the CDR3 is TGCGCCAGCAGGGTACAGAACAATCAGCCCCAGCATTTT. Translation gives CASRVQNNQPQHF.

V and J are TRBV11-2 and TRBJ2-1; possibly TRBD2 for D (6 bases). Germline V lookup: CDR1 SGHAT, CDR2 FQNNGV. The CDR3 consists of 15 residues. Trimming stripped 3 bases from V and 9 bases from J, with 18 bases between. CDR3 nucleotide sequence: TGTGCCAGCAGCTTTGACTCGCGGCGGGATGGTGAGCAGTTCTTC. Protein product: CASSFDSRRDGEQFF.

This chain uses TRBV2 with TRBJ2-1; tentative D call: TRBD2 (7 bases). Germline V gives CDR1 SNHLY, CDR2 FYNNEI. V was pared by 4 bases and J by 4 bases, with 11 bases between. The length of the CDR3 is 14 residues. CDR3 sequence reads: CASSGRGAYNEQFF. The CDR3, as DNA: TGTGCCAGCAGTGGACGGGGGGCGTACAATGAGCAGTTCTTC.

The chain links TRBV30 to TRBJ1-1; no clear D. V dropped 2 bases and J dropped 7 bases, with 5 bases sitting between them. CDR3 length: 10 residues. Looked up from germline, CDR1 is GTSNPN and CDR2 is SVGIG (reference sequence). Here the CDR3 DNA reads TGTGCCTGGAGTCGAGGTGAAGCTTTCTTT. Protein: CAWSRGEAFF.